The 26 T cell receptor beta chains reported below all come from one sample, sequenced in a study of radiation and T cells in renal cell carcinoma. Time point in this sample: baseline pretreatment blood. The treatment: 15 Gy SBRT to primary tumor, nephrectomy 4 weeks later. Sequencing used immunoSEQ multiplex PCR; TCRdb keeps in-frame clones, though not all of them. Of over 120,000 clones in the sample, about 88% are singletons; the top ten hold around 13%. This sample comprised blood, obtained from a patient whose treatment included radiotherapy and nephrectomy. Every receptor here comes from a woman in her 50s with renal cell carcinoma.

The chain links TRBV6-1 to TRBJ2-7; TRBD1 aligns across 11 bases. This CDR3 region has 14 residues. J lost 7 bases, V lost 5 bases, and 7 bases had no gene match. Germline assignment: CDR1 MNHNS and CDR2 SASEGT. The CDR3 is CASSHRDRGYEQYF. CDR3 in DNA: TGTGCCAGCAGTCACAGGGACAGGGGGTATGAGCAGTACTTC.

The V and J genes are TRBV5-1 and TRBJ1-1; possible D gene TRBD1, 5 bases. V lost 4 bases and J lost 0, with 16 bases in between. Germline values: CDR1 SGHRS, CDR2 YFSETQ. The CDR3 sequence is 16 residues long. The CDR3 loop reads CASSPGPGGMNTEAFF. The CDR3 nucleotides read TGCGCCAGCAGCCCAGGGCCGGGAGGAATGAACACTGAAGCTTTCTTT.

This chain joins TRBV4-3 and TRBJ1-2; 7 nucleotides match TRBD1. Germline V CDR1 and CDR2: LGHNA, YSLEER. The V segment lost 4 bases and the J segment 4 bases; nucleotides outside the gene matches: 6. CDR3 size: 14 residues. As DNA, the CDR3 is TGCGCCAGCAGCCGGGCTGGACAGGCCTATGGCTACACCTTC. As protein: CASSRAGQAYGYTF.

The rearrangement joins TRBV19 to TRBJ1-2, with 12 bases lining up with TRBD1. V shed 7 bases, J shed 6 bases, and the junction held 15 bases outside the gene matches. CDR3 length equals 17 residues. Germline CDR1 is LNHDA and CDR2 is SQIVND (reference sequence). The CDR3 DNA is TGTGCCAGTACCCCAGGGACAGGGGGCGCGTTTTTCGATGGCTACACCTTC. It yields the protein CASTPGTGGAFFDGYTF.

This chain uses TRBV30 with TRBJ2-7, with D perhaps TRBD1 or TRBD2 (6 bases each). The ends were cut back, 5 bases at V and 2 bases at J, with 16 bases in the middle. The CDR3 has 14 amino acids. Germline V gene data show CDR1 as GTSNPN and CDR2 as SVGIG (reference sequence). The CDR3, as DNA: TGTGCCTGGGGGGATCCAAGGGGGGCCTACGAGCAGTACTTC. This codes for CAWGDPRGAYEQYF. Full variable domain (rest looked up from reference TRBV30 and TRBJ2-7): SQTIHQWPATLVQPVGSPLSLECTVEGTSNPNLYWYRQAAGRGLQLLFYSVGIGQISSEVPQNLSASRPQDRQFILSSKKLLLSDSGFYLCAWGDPRGAYEQYFGPGTRLTVT.

The rearrangement joins TRBV6-1 to TRBJ1-2; D is ambiguous. Trimming removed 0 bases from V and 5 bases from J, with 10 bases in between. Germline V gene lookup returns CDR1 MNHNS and CDR2 SASEGT. The length of the CDR3 is 14 residues. The CDR3 DNA follows: TGTGCCAGCAGTGAAGCGCGGGGTCGGTATGGCTACACCTTC. It yields the protein CASSEARGRYGYTF.

This chain links TRBV2 with TRBJ1-2; D is possibly TRBD1 (5 bases). CDR1 and CDR2 (germline): SNHLY, FYNNEI. The V and J ends lost 8 bases and 4 bases respectively, with 20 bases between them. The CDR3 length is 15 residues. CDR3 bases: TGTGCCAGCCGGCAGGGTTGGGTCGGGGGCTATGGCTACACCTTC. Its protein product is CASRQGWVGGYGYTF.

The chain carries TRBV25-1 and TRBJ2-5; perhaps D is TRBD1 or TRBD2 (5 bases each). This CDR3 spans 13 amino acids. Germline CDR1 MGHDK, CDR2 SYGVNS. The V end lost 5 bases, the J end lost 4 bases, and 11 bases lay between the germline ends. The CDR3, as DNA: TGTGCCAGCAGTATATATGGGGGAGAGACCCAGTACTTC. It specifies CASSIYGGETQYF.

The rearrangement joins TRBV4-3 to TRBJ2-1, with D tentatively TRBD2 (6 bases). This CDR3 is built from 15 residues. Germline V gene data show CDR1 as LGHNA and CDR2 as YSLEER. V was pared by 3 bases and J by 7 bases, with 16 bases between. The chain's CDR3 is CASSQGLSQGNEQFF. In nucleotides, the CDR3 is TGCGCCAGCAGCCAGGGACTGTCCCAAGGGAATGAGCAGTTCTTC.

A single count supports this clone. The CDR3 sequence is CASSFGQDQPQHF. CDR3 sequence (DNA): TGCGCCAGCAGCTTTGGTCAGGATCAGCCCCAGCATTTT. The chain combines TRBV5-1 with TRBJ1-5; no firm D call. This CDR3 is 13 amino acids long. Germline assignment: CDR1 SGHRS and CDR2 YFSETQ. Trimming removed 2 bases at V and 5 bases at J, with 8 bases between.

The chain combines TRBV29-1 with TRBJ1-1; maybe TRBD1 (5 bases). CDR1 and CDR2 (germline): SQVTM, ANQGSEA. V dropped 7 bases and J dropped 4 bases, with 10 bases sitting between them. The CDR3 is 11 residues long. The CDR3 loop reads CSAYRGTEAFF. The CDR3 DNA reads TGCAGCGCTTATAGGGGCACTGAAGCTTTCTTT.

J is TRBJ1-3 and V is TRBV6-5; possibly TRBD1 for D (5 bases). Germline V gene sequence: CDR1 MNHEY, CDR2 SVGAGI. V lost 2 bases to trimming and J lost 0 bases, with 8 bases between them. The CDR3 totals 15 residues. In nucleotides, the CDR3 is TGTGCCAGCAGTTACGGCAGGGTCTCTGGAAACACCATATATTTT. Amino acids: CASSYGRVSGNTIYF.

This chain connects TRBV5-1 to TRBJ2-7; 12 nucleotides match TRBD2. Trimming cost V 4 bases and J 2 bases; bases outside gene matches: 1. Germline values: CDR1 SGHRS, CDR2 YFSETQ. The CDR3 has 14 amino acids. CDR3 in amino acids: CASSRTSGTYEQYF. DNA of the CDR3: TGCGCCAGCAGCCGGACTAGCGGGACCTACGAGCAGTACTTC.

J is TRBJ1-2 and V is TRBV5-1; D is undetermined. There are 14 residues in the CDR3. Germline CDR1 reads SGHRS; CDR2 reads YFSETQ. Trimming shortened V by 0 bases and J by 7 bases, and 13 bases separated the two germline ends. Here the CDR3 DNA reads TGCGCCAGCAGCTTGGTCAGTGACCCTAGTGGCTACACCTTC. It yields the protein CASSLVSDPSGYTF.

This chain uses TRBV14 with TRBJ1-4; tentative D call: TRBD1 (6 bases). Germline V CDR1 and CDR2: SGHDN, FVKESK. The CDR3 spans 16 residues. The V end lost 4 bases, the J end lost 7 bases, and 19 bases lay between the germline ends. Written as DNA, the CDR3 is TGTGCCAGCAGCCCCCGGGACACGTGGGGGGTTGAAAAACTGTTTTTT. The encoded protein is CASSPRDTWGVEKLFF.

The V gene is TRBV10-3, the J gene TRBJ1-2; D remains unclear. CDR3 length: 12 residues. Germline assignment: CDR1 ENHRY and CDR2 SYGVKD. Trimming took 6 bases from V and 2 from J, leaving 7 bases between them. CDR3 amino acids: CAIRSSNYGYTF. The CDR3 nucleotides are TGTGCCATCAGGTCCAGCAACTATGGCTACACCTTC.

This chain connects TRBV27 to TRBJ1-1; D perhaps matches TRBD1 (6 bases). V lost 7 bases and J 1 base, leaving 16 bases between the germline ends. Germline CDR1 MNHEY, CDR2 SMNVEV (reference sequence). The CDR3 is made up of 15 amino acids. This CDR3 reads CASKIGQTSNTEAFF. Here the CDR3 DNA reads TGTGCCAGCAAGATCGGACAGACCTCGAACACTGAAGCTTTCTTT.

The V call is TRBV7-2, the J call TRBJ2-6; D is possibly TRBD2 (5 bases). This CDR3 contains 15 residues. Germline-derived CDR1 and CDR2 are SGHTA and FQGNSA. V shed 5 bases and J shed 3 bases, with 11 bases lying between them. CDR3 bases: TGTGCCAGCAGCAACCGGCGGGTTGGGGCCAACGTCCTGACTTTC. It yields the protein CASSNRRVGANVLTF.

V and J are TRBV18 and TRBJ1-3; D gene unclear. The V end lost 2 bases, the J end lost 0 bases, and 11 bases lay between the germline ends. Germline loops: CDR1 KGHSH, CDR2 LQKENI. The CDR3 sequence is 16 residues long. This CDR3 is CASSPVERLSGNTIYF. DNA of the CDR3: TGTGCCAGCTCACCAGTGGAAAGACTCTCTGGAAACACCATATATTTT. The full variable domain, with the rest looked up from reference TRBV18 and TRBJ1-3, is NAGVMQNPRHLVRRRGQEARLRCSPMKGHSHVYWYRQLPEEGLKFMVYLQKENIIDESGMPKERFSAEFPKEGPSILRIQQVVRGDSAAYFCASSPVERLSGNTIYFGEGSWLTVV.

The chain combines TRBV16 with TRBJ2-4; D tentatively fits TRBD1 or TRBD2 (5 bases each). CDR3 size: 12 residues. In germline, CDR1 is KGHSY, CDR2 FQNENV. V gave up 0 bases and J gave up 8 bases, with 5 bases separating them. For the CDR3, the DNA is TGTGCCAGCAGCCAATCGGGGGACATTCAGTACTTC. Protein: CASSQSGDIQYF.

The gene calls are TRBV7-9 and TRBJ2-6; 9 nucleotides align to TRBD1. The CDR3 contains 17 residues. The V gene's germline CDR1 is SEHNR and CDR2 FQNEAQ (reference sequence). The V gene end was trimmed by 10 bases and the J gene end by 2 bases; junction bases not matched to a gene: 12. This chain's CDR3 is CATYRGPGGPGANVLTF. The DNA of the CDR3 is TGTGCCACATACAGGGGGCCTGGGGGCCCTGGGGCCAACGTCCTGACTTTC.

This chain joins TRBV19 and TRBJ2-5, with D perhaps TRBD1 (7 bases). The CDR3 is 16 residues long. With 3 bases removed from V and 2 bases from J, the gap between germline ends came to 16 bases. CDR1 LNHDA and CDR2 SQIVND come from the germline V gene (reference sequence). CDR3 DNA: TGTGCCAGTAGTATTAGTCGACAGGGAGGACAAGAGACCCAGTACTTC. Translating gives CASSISRQGGQETQYF.

This sequence joins TRBV4-1 and TRBJ1-1; D remains unclear. CDR1 MGHRA and CDR2 YSYEKL come from the germline V gene. Deletions cut 1 base from V and 0 bases from J, with 15 bases between. This CDR3 has 17 amino acids. DNA of the CDR3: TGCGCCAGCAGCCAAGTTGACATGGGGATTGTGAACACTGAAGCTTTCTTT. This gives the protein CASSQVDMGIVNTEAFF.

The table lists this clone with a count of one. This chain uses TRBV30 with TRBJ2-2; TRBD1 agrees at 7 bases. V was pared by 3 bases and J by 7 bases, with 8 bases of the junction left unmatched. The germline gives CDR1 GTSNPN, CDR2 SVGIG (reference sequence). The CDR3 spans 14 residues. This CDR3 reads CAWSDTGDGGELFF. The CDR3 bases are TGTGCCTGGAGCGATACAGGGGATGGCGGGGAGCTGTTTTTT. The full variable domain, rest sourced from reference TRBV30 and TRBJ2-2, is SQTIHQWPATLVQPVGSPLSLECTVEGTSNPNLYWYRQAAGRGLQLLFYSVGIGQISSEVPQNLSASRPQDRQFILSSKKLLLSDSGFYLCAWSDTGDGGELFFGEGSRLTVL.

This chain joins TRBV5-8 and TRBJ1-5; D is uncertain. CDR1 and CDR2 (germline): SGHTS, YDEGEE. V lost 5 bases and J 2 bases, leaving 11 bases between the germline ends. The length of the CDR3 is 14 residues. The CDR3 region is CASRQSWGNQPQHF. In DNA, the CDR3 is TGTGCCAGCAGGCAGTCCTGGGGCAATCAGCCCCAGCATTTT.

The chain recombines TRBV5-6 with TRBJ2-5; weak D call: TRBD2 (6 bases). V lost 2 bases and J 5 bases, leaving 13 bases between the germline ends. Germline V CDR1 and CDR2: SGHDT, YYEEEE. The CDR3 totals 14 residues. This chain's CDR3 is CASSLTSPGETQYF. The CDR3 nucleotides are TGTGCCAGCAGCTTAACTAGCCCTGGGGAGACCCAGTACTTC.